The next 27 T cell receptor beta chains were all read from a single sample in a study of regulatory T cells in long-lasting Graves disease. Time point: persistent/refractory GD, antithyroid drugs over 5 years with positive TRAb. PBMC-derived RNA was used for the TCR library. Construction of the TCR beta libraries employed iRepertoire HTBI primers in conjunction with Arm-PCR of CDR3 regions. MiXCR, applied by TCRdb to the multiplex PCR reads, yields one record per CDR3 protein. The repertoire includes around 500,000 distinct CDR3 sequences, less than 25% of them detected once, and 6.5% to 10% sits in the top ten. The sample was peripheral blood mononuclear cells (PBMCs), taken when the disease was refractory, from a patient treated with antithyroid drugs. Receptor source: a female donor with Graves disease.

This chain joins TRBV7-9 and TRBJ2-3, with 10 bases matching TRBD1. The J segment lost 3 bases and the V segment lost 2 bases, leaving 5 bases of the junction unmatched. Germline V gene data show CDR1 as SEHNR and CDR2 as FQNEAQ (reference sequence). This CDR3 is built from 16 residues. This CDR3 is CASSLRGTGETDTQYF. CDR3 coding DNA: TGTGCCAGCAGCTTACGTGGGACAGGGGAGACAGATACGCAGTATTTT.

V gene TRBV7-2 combines with J gene TRBJ2-5; 8 positions agree with TRBD2. This CDR3 is built from 15 residues. J lost 2 bases, V lost 5 bases, and 7 bases had no gene match. Germline V gene data show CDR1 as SGHTA and CDR2 as FQGNSA. The CDR3 loop reads CASSPRLARQETQYF. CDR3 nucleotide sequence: TGTGCCAGCAGCCCCCGACTAGCGCGACAAGAGACCCAGTACTTC. Using reference TRBV7-2 and TRBJ2-5 for the parts outside the CDR3, the full variable domain is GAGVSQSPSNKVTEKGKDVELRCDPISGHTALYWYRQSLGQGLEFLIYFQGNSAPDKSGLPSDRFSAERTGGSVSTLTIQRTQQEDSAVYLCASSPRLARQETQYFGPGTRLLVL.

This clonotype was recorded a few times. A much larger clone differs from this one at a single base, so this may be a read error. The chain employs TRBV30 and TRBJ1-1; D gene uncertain. V was clipped by 8 bases and J by 3 bases, with 10 bases between them. Germline V lookup: CDR1 GTSNPN, CDR2 SVGIG (reference sequence). The CDR3 runs to 11 residues. The CDR3 bases are TGTGCCCGGCGTTACTACACTGAAGCTTTCTTT. It translates to CARRYYTEAFF.

This clonotype was observed many times. The V call is TRBV11-2, the J call TRBJ1-1, with TRBD1 matching over 10 bases. Germline V gene sequence: CDR1 SGHAT, CDR2 FQNNGV. This CDR3 spans 14 amino acids. J lost 5 bases, V lost 7 bases, and 7 bases had no gene match. CDR3 region: CASTETGGRTEAFF. The CDR3 DNA follows: TGTGCCAGCACCGAGACAGGGGGCAGGACTGAAGCTTTCTTT. Full variable domain (missing parts from reference TRBV11-2 and TRBJ1-1): EAGVAQSPRYKIIEKRQSVAFWCNPISGHATLYWYQQILGQGPKLLIQFQNNGVVDDSQLPKDRFSAERLKGVDSTLKIQPAKLEDSAVYLCASTETGGRTEAFFGQGTRLTVV.

This clonotype was seen repeatedly, ten times or more. Given a much more abundant clone one base away, this may be a read error. This rearrangement joins TRBV6-1 to TRBJ1-1; no firm D call. Trimming shortened V by 7 bases and J by 0 bases, and 3 bases separated the two germline ends. The CDR3 runs 11 residues. Per germline, CDR1 MNHNS and CDR2 SASEGT. DNA for the CDR3: TGTGCCAGCAAGATGAACACTGAAGCTTTCTTT. This encodes CASKMNTEAFF.

The J gene is TRBJ2-1, the V gene TRBV29-1; TRBD1 aligns across 10 bases. This CDR3 spans 14 amino acids. CDR1 and CDR2 from the germline V gene are SQVTM and ANQGSEA. V lost 6 bases and J lost 8; bases outside the gene matches: 10. This CDR3 is CSVTGTGVRHEQFF. CDR3 in DNA: TGCAGCGTCACCGGGACAGGGGTACGTCATGAGCAGTTCTTC.

There are many counts of this clonotype. The rearrangement uses TRBV6-5 and TRBJ1-2; no clear D. The V and J ends lost 0 bases and 4 bases respectively, with 6 bases between them. CDR3 length equals 13 residues. Germline-derived CDR1 and CDR2 are MNHEY and SVGAGI. CDR3 sequence reads: CASSYSGVYGYTF. The CDR3 nucleotides are TGTGCCAGCAGTTACTCCGGGGTCTATGGCTACACCTTC.

This clonotype occurred a few times. The chain is built from TRBV7-2 and TRBJ1-5, with D possibly matching TRBD1 (5 bases). Trimming stripped 2 bases from V and 3 bases from J, with 8 bases between. The V gene's germline CDR1 is SGHTA and CDR2 FQGNSA. CDR3 size: 14 residues. This CDR3 is CASSLRGINQPQHF. For the CDR3, the DNA is TGTGCCAGCAGCTTAAGGGGAATCAATCAGCCCCAGCATTTT. Based on the CDR3 plus reference TRBV7-2 and TRBJ1-5, the full variable domain is GAGVSQSPSNKVTEKGKDVELRCDPISGHTALYWYRQSLGQGLEFLIYFQGNSAPDKSGLPSDRFSAERTGGSVSTLTIQRTQQEDSAVYLCASSLRGINQPQHFGDGTRLSIL.

At least ten counts were recorded for this clonotype. CDR3 amino acids: CATSREPHGDYEQYF. DNA for the CDR3: TGTGCCACCAGCAGAGAGCCACACGGAGACTACGAGCAGTACTTC. This chain joins TRBV15 and TRBJ2-7; D not certain. The CDR3 has 15 amino acids. V was shortened by 0 bases and J by 3 bases, with 12 bases between the two germline ends. Germline V gene data show CDR1 as LNHNV and CDR2 as YYDKDF (reference sequence).

Many counts were recorded for this clonotype. V and J are TRBV19 and TRBJ2-7, with D possibly called TRBD1 or TRBD2 (5 bases each). This CDR3 is built from 17 residues. V was cut by 4 bases and J by 4 bases, with 23 bases left in between. Looked up from germline, CDR1 is LNHDA and CDR2 is SQIVND (reference sequence). The CDR3 DNA sequence: TGTGCCAGTAGTACCGCAACCGGGACGGCGGACTGGTACGAGCAGTACTTC. Translated, it gives CASSTATGTADWYEQYF.

Concerning this clonotype itself: This may arise from a read error, as a much more abundant clone is one base away. V is TRBV7-9 and J is TRBJ1-5; no clear D. In germline, CDR1 is SEHNR, CDR2 FQNEAQ (reference sequence). The CDR3 runs 13 residues. Between the trimmed V and J ends, which lost 8 bases and 5 bases, there was a span of 13 bases. The CDR3 DNA is TGTGCCAGCGGCCGTAGGAAGGATCAGCCCCAGCATTTT. Protein: CASGRRKDQPQHF. Complete variable domain (other parts from reference TRBV7-9 and TRBJ1-5): DTGVSQNPRHKITKRGQNVTFRCDPISEHNRLYWYRQTLGQGPEFLTYFQNEAQLEKSRLLSDRFSAERPKGSFSTLEIQRTEQGDSAMYLCASGRRKDQPQHFGDGTRLSIL.

This clonotype was seen at least ten times. This CDR3 reads CASSWGGQGRNQPQHF. In DNA, the CDR3 is TGTGCCAGCAGCTGGGGGGGACAGGGGCGCAATCAGCCCCAGCATTTT. The V call is TRBV6-1, the J call TRBJ1-5, with 10 positions matching TRBD1. Germline loops: CDR1 MNHNS, CDR2 SASEGT. Losses at the gene ends were 6 bases for V and 2 bases for J; bases not matched to a gene: 7. The CDR3 sequence is 16 residues long.

This clonotype was picked up many times. V and J are TRBV11-2 and TRBJ2-7, with TRBD2 identical over 8 bases. V gave up 4 bases and J gave up 1 base; unmatched junction bases: 6. CDR1 and CDR2 (germline): SGHAT, FQNNGV. The CDR3 has 15 residues. The DNA for the CDR3 is TGTGCCAGCAGCTCTTCTAGCGGGCCTTCCTACGAGCAGTACTTC. Protein product: CASSSSSGPSYEQYF.

This chain joins TRBV27 and TRBJ2-7; D may be TRBD1 (6 bases). The V gene's germline CDR1 is MNHEY and CDR2 SMNVEV (reference sequence). CDR3 size: 14 residues. V lost 3 bases, J lost 6 bases, and 15 bases lay in between. Written as DNA, the CDR3 is TGTGCCAGCAGTTTGGGACATCGGAGCGGCGAGCAGTACTTC. Its translation: CASSLGHRSGEQYF.

The V and J genes are TRBV12-3 or TRBV12-4 and TRBJ2-3; D is perhaps TRBD2 (5 bases). This CDR3 has 16 amino acids. Deletions cut 3 bases from V and 0 bases from J, with 13 bases between. Written as DNA, the CDR3 is TGTGCCAGCAGTTTCTCCCGAGGGTCTAGCACAGATACGCAGTATTTT. Encoded protein: CASSFSRGSSTDTQYF.

This clonotype was detected ten times or more. V usage is TRBV27 and J usage is TRBJ1-1; D may be TRBD1 (6 bases). V was shortened by 5 bases and J by 3 bases, with 16 bases between the two germline ends. The CDR3 has 15 amino acids. Germline V gives CDR1 MNHEY, CDR2 SMNVEV (reference sequence). CDR3 sequence: CASSPLRGRDTEAFF. CDR3 nucleotide sequence: TGTGCCAGCAGTCCCCTCCGGGGGCGGGACACTGAAGCTTTCTTT.

On this clonotype: A read error may account for a junction end that differs from germline. The chain has TRBV7-7 and TRBJ1-1; D is ambiguous. Looked up from germline, CDR1 is SSHAT and CDR2 is FNYEAQ (reference sequence). The CDR3 totals 15 residues. CDR3 protein: CASSPYLMGNTEAFF. The CDR3 coding sequence is TGTGCTAGCAGCCCGTACCTAATGGGGAACACTGAAGCTTTCTTT.

This clonotype has ten or more counts. This sequence joins TRBV6-2 or TRBV6-3 and TRBJ1-2; D is perhaps TRBD1 (5 bases). Germline-derived CDR1 and CDR2 are MNHEY and SVGEGT. Trimming cost V 0 bases and J 6 bases, with 11 bases left between them. The CDR3 is 14 amino acids. CDR3 sequence (DNA): TGTGCCAGCAGTTACTCGGGCAGGGTCGATGGCTACACCTTC. This sequence encodes CASSYSGRVDGYTF.

As concerns this clonotype: A much more abundant neighbour one base away suggests this may be a read error. The J gene is TRBJ1-1, the V gene TRBV30; D is unresolved. Germline lookup yields CDR1 GTSNPN and CDR2 SVGIG (reference sequence). This CDR3 has 11 amino acids. V was cut by 8 bases and J by 7 bases, with 14 bases left in between. CDR3 residues: CAQHNGLEAFF. The CDR3 DNA reads as TGTGCCCAACATAACGGACTTGAAGCTTTCTTT.

The table lists this clonotype with a few counts. This chain uses TRBV20-1 with TRBJ2-7; D may correspond to TRBD1 or TRBD2 (5 bases each). CDR1 and CDR2 (germline): DFQATT, SNEGSKA (reference sequence). The germline V and J ends were trimmed by 3 bases and 2 bases, with 11 bases remaining between them. CDR3 size: 13 residues. CDR3 amino acids: CSARSGTPYEQYF. CDR3 DNA: TGCAGTGCTAGGTCAGGGACCCCCTACGAGCAGTACTTC.

This clonotype has ten or more counts. The rearrangement links TRBV27 to TRBJ2-5; D gene uncertain. Germline CDR1 MNHEY, CDR2 SMNVEV (reference sequence). The CDR3 totals 14 residues. The ends were cut back, 5 bases at V and 6 bases at J, with 16 bases in the middle. The CDR3 here is CASSPLGGVKTQYF. DNA for the CDR3: TGTGCCAGCAGTCCCCTAGGTGGGGTCAAGACCCAGTACTTC.

The V and J genes are TRBV3-1 and TRBJ2-7; TRBD2 matches at 8 bases. This CDR3 comprises 15 residues. Germline trimming cut 5 bases from V and 1 base from J; bases unmatched to any gene: 7. Germline V gene sequence: CDR1 LGHDT, CDR2 YNNKEL (reference sequence). CDR3 bases: TGTGCCAGCAGCGCAGGACTAGCTTTATCCTACGAGCAGTACTTC. It encodes CASSAGLALSYEQYF.

J is TRBJ2-7 and V is TRBV27; 12 bases are shared with TRBD1. V gave up 5 bases and J gave up 4 bases; unmatched junction bases: 15. The CDR3 has 18 amino acids. From germline, CDR1 is MNHEY and CDR2 SMNVEV (reference sequence). The DNA of the CDR3 is TGTGCCAGCAGTAATTATGCCGGGACAGGGGGCAACAGGTACGAGCAGTACTTC. Translating it yields CASSNYAGTGGNRYEQYF.

This clonotype was counted many times. V and J are TRBV11-1 and TRBJ2-5; a possible D gene is TRBD1 (6 bases). This CDR3 is 15 amino acids long. Trimming removed 1 base at V and 2 bases at J, with 11 bases between. Germline CDR1 SGHAT, CDR2 FQDESV (reference sequence). The CDR3 sequence is CASSLVGQHQETQYF. DNA of the CDR3: TGTGCCAGCAGCTTAGTAGGACAGCATCAAGAGACCCAGTACTTC.

This clonotype was detected many times. The chain carries TRBV30 and TRBJ1-1; weak D call: TRBD1 (5 bases). This CDR3 contains 12 residues. Trimming removed 3 bases from V and 3 bases from J, with 8 bases in between. From germline, CDR1 is GTSNPN and CDR2 SVGIG (reference sequence). The CDR3 coding sequence is TGTGCCTGGAGCGAGGGGTACACTGAAGCTTTCTTT. Its protein is CAWSEGYTEAFF.

The chain's CDR3 is CASSMNYEQYF. CDR3 sequence (DNA): TGTGCCAGCAGTATGAATTACGAGCAGTACTTC. The V and J genes are TRBV27 and TRBJ2-7; no definite D call. The CDR3 runs 11 residues. The V and J ends lost 5 bases and 4 bases respectively, with 6 bases between them. Per germline, CDR1 MNHEY and CDR2 SMNVEV (reference sequence).

This clonotype was observed a handful of times. This CDR3 is CASSYGDTGLDQETQYF. CDR3 coding DNA: TGTGCCAGCAGTTATGGGGACACGGGACTAGACCAAGAGACCCAGTACTTC. The chain carries TRBV6-5 and TRBJ2-5; 8 bases line up with TRBD2. The CDR3 contains 17 residues. Trimming at V came to 3 bases and at J to 0 bases, leaving 9 bases not matched to a gene. Germline V CDR1 and CDR2: MNHEY, SVGAGI.